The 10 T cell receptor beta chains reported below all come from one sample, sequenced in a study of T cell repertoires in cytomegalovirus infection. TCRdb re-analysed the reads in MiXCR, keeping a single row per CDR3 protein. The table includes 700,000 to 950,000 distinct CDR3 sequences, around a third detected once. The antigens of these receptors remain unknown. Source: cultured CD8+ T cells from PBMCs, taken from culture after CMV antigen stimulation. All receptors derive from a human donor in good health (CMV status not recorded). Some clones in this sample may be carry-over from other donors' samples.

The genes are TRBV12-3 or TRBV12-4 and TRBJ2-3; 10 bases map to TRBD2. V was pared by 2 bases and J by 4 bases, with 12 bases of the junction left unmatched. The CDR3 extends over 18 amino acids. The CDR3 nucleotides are TGTGCCAGCAGTTTAACCTCCCGAAAGCGGGGGGGCCCAGATACGCAGTATTTT. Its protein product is CASSLTSRKRGGPDTQYF.

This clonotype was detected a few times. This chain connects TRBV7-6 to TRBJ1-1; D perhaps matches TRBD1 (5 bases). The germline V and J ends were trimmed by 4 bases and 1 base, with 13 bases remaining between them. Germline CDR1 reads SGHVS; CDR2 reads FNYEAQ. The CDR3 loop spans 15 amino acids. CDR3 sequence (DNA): TGTGCCAGCAGCTGGACGGGGGTTTGGAACACTGAAGCTTTCTTT. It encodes CASSWTGVWNTEAFF.

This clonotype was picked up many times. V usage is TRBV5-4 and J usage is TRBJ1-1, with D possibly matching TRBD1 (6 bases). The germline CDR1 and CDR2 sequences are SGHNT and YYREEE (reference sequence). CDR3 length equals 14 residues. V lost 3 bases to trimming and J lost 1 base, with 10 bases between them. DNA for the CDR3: TGTGCCAGCAGCTCAGGACAGAAGAACACTGAAGCTTTCTTT. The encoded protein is CASSSGQKNTEAFF.

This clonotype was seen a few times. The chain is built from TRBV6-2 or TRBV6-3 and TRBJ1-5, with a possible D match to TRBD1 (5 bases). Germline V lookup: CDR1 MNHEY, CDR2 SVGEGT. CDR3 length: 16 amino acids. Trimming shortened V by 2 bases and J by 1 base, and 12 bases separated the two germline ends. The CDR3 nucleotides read TGTGCCAGCAGTTACGGTGGAAGGGACAGCAATCAGCCCCAGCATTTT. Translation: CASSYGGRDSNQPQHF.

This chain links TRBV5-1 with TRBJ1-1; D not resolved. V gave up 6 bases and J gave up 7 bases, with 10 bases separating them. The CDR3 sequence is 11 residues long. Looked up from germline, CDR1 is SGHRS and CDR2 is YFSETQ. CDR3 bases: TGCGCCAGCATCCGGGGAGATGAAGCTTTCTTT. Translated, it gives CASIRGDEAFF.

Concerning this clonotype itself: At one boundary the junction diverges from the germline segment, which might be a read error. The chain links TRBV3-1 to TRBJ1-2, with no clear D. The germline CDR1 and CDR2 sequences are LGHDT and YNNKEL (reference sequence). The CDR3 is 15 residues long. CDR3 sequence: CASSPGRATNYGYTF. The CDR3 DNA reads TGTGCCAGCAGCCCCGGGAGGGCTACTAATTATGGCTACACCTTC.

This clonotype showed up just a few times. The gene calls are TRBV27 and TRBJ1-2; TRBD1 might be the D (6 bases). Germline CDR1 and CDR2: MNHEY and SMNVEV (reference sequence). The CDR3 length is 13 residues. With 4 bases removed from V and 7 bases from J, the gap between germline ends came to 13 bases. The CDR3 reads CASSSRGGSGYTF. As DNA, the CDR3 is TGTGCCAGCAGTTCCAGGGGAGGATCTGGCTACACCTTC.

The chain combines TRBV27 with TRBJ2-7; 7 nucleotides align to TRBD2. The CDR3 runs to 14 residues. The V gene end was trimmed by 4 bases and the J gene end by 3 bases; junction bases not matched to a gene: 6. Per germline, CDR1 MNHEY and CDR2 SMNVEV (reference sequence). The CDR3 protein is CASSSRDYNYEQYF. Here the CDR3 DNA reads TGTGCCAGCAGTTCTCGGGACTATAACTACGAGCAGTACTTC.

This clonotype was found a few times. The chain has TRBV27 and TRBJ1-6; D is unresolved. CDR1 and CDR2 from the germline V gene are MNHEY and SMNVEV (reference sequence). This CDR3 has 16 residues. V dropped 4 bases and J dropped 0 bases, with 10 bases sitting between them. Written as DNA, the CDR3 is TGTGCCAGCAGTTCCACACGGAGCTCCTATAATTCACCCCTCCACTTT. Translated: CASSSTRSSYNSPLHF.

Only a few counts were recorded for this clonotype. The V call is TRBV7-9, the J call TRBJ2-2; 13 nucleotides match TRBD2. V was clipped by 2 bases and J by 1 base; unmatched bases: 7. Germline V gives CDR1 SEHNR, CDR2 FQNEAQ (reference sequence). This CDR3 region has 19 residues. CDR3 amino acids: CASSLFGLAGDLNTGELFF. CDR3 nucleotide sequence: TGTGCCAGCAGCTTATTCGGACTAGCGGGGGACCTGAACACCGGGGAGCTGTTTTTT.